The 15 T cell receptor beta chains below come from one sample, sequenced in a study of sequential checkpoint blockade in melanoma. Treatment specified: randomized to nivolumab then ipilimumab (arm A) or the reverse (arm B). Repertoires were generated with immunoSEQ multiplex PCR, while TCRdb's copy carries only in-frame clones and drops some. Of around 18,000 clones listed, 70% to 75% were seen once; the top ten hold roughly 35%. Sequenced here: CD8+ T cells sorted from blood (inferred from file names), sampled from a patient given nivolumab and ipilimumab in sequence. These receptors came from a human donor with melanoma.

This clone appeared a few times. The CDR3 DNA is TGTGCCAGCAGACTCACAGGGGCGGAAAACACTGAAGCTTTCTTT. This translates into CASRLTGAENTEAFF. The chain has TRBV6-5 and TRBJ1-1, with 7 bases that match TRBD1. J was trimmed by 2 bases and V by 6 bases; bases with no gene match: 9. CDR3 size: 15 residues. CDR1 and CDR2 (germline): MNHEY, SVGAGI.

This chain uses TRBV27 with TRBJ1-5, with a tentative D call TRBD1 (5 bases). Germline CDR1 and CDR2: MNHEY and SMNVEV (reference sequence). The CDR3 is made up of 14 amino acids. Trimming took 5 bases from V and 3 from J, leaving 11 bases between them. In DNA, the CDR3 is TGTGCCAGCAGTCCCGCAGGGCTCAATCAGCCCCAGCATTTT. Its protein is CASSPAGLNQPQHF.

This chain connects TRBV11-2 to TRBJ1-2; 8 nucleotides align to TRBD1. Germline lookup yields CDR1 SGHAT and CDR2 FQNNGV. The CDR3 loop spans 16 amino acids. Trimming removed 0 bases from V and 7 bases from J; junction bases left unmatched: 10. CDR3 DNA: TGTGCCAGCAGCTTAGATGTAATGGGACAGGTGTCTGGCTACACCTTC. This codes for CASSLDVMGQVSGYTF.

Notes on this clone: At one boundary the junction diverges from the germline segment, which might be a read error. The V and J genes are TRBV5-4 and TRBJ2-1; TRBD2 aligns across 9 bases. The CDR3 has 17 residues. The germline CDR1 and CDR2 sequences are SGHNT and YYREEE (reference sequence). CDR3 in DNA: TGCGCCAGCAGCCAAGAGGCTAGCGGGACATCCTACAATGAGCAGTTCTTC. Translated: CASSQEASGTSYNEQFF.

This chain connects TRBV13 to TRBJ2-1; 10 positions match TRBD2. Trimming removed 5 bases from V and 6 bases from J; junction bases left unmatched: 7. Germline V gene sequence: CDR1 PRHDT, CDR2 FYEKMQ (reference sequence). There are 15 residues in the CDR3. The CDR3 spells CASSSPPSGSNEQFF. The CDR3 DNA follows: TGTGCCAGCAGCAGTCCTCCTAGCGGGAGCAATGAGCAGTTCTTC. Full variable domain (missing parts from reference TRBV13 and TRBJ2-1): AAGVIQSPRHLIKEKRETATLKCYPIPRHDTVYWYQQGPGQDPQFLISFYEKMQSDKGSIPDRFSAQQFSDYHSELNMSSLELGDSALYFCASSSPPSGSNEQFFGPGTRLTVL.

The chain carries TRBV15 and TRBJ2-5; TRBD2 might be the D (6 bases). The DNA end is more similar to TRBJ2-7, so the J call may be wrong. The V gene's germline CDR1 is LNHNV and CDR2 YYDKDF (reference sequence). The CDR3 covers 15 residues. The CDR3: CATSREGGSSYEQYF. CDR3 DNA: TGTGCCACCAGCAGAGAGGGAGGAAGCTCCTACGAGCAGTACTTC.

The CDR3 sequence: CASSSGTGGTYYEQYF. CDR3 bases: TGTGCCAGCAGCAGTGGGACAGGGGGAACTTACTACGAGCAGTACTTC. The chain links TRBV5-6 to TRBJ2-5; 11 bases fit TRBD1. The end of the DNA aligns better with TRBJ2-7, so the J call may be wrong. The length of the CDR3 is 16 residues. CDR1 is SGHDT, CDR2 YYEEEE, per germline.

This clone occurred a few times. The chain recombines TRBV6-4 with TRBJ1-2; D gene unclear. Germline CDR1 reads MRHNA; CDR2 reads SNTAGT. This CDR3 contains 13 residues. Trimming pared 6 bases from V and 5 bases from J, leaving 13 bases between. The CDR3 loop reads CASSGFRAYGYTF. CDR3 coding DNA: TGTGCCAGCAGCGGGTTTCGAGCTTATGGCTACACCTTC.

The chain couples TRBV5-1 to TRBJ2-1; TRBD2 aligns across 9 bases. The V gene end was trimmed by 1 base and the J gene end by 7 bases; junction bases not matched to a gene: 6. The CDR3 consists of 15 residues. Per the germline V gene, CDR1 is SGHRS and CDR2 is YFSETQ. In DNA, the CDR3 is TGCGCCAGCAGCTTGAGCGCGGGGGGGCAAAATGAGCAGTTCTTC. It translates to CASSLSAGGQNEQFF.

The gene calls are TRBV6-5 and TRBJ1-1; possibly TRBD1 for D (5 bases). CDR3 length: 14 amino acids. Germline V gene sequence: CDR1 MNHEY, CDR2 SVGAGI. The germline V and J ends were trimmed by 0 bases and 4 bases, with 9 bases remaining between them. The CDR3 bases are TGTGCCAGCAGTTACTCCCAGGGCGGCACTGAAGCTTTCTTT. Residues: CASSYSQGGTEAFF.

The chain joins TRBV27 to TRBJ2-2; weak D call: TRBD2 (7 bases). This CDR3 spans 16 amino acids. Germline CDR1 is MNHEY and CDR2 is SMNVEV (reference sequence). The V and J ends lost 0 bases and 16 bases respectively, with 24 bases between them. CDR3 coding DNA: TGTGCCAGCAGTTTATCCCAGACGGGGGGCCCCGGGAAGTCGTTTTTT. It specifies CASSLSQTGGPGKSFF.

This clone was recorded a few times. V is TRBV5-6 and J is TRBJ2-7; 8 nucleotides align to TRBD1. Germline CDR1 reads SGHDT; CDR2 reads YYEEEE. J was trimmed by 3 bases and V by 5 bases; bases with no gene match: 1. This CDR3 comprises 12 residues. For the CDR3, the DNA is TGTGCCAGCAGACAGGGGGACTACGAGCAGTACTTC. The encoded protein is CASRQGDYEQYF.

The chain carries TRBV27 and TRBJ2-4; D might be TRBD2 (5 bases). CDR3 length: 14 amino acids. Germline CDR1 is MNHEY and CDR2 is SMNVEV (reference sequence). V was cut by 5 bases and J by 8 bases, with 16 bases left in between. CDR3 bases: TGTGCCAGCAGTCGACTACGGCCTGGAGACATTCAGTACTTC. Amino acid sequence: CASSRLRPGDIQYF.

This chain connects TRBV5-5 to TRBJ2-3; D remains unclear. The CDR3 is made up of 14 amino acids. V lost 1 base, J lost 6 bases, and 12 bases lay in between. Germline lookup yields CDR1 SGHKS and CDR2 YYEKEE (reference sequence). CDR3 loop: CASSLRPTPDTQYF. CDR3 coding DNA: TGTGCCAGCAGCTTGCGCCCGACTCCCGATACGCAGTATTTT.

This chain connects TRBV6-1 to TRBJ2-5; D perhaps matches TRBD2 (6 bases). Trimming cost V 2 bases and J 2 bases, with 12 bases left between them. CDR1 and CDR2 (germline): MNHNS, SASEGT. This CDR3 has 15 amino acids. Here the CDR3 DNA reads TGTGCCAGCAGTGAAATCCAGGGAGGTCAAGAGACCCAGTACTTC. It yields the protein CASSEIQGGQETQYF.